Below, 21 T cell receptor beta chains from the same sample are listed, as sequenced in a study of early T cells in non-severe SARS-CoV-2 infection. TCRdb reanalysed the 5' RACE reads using MiXCR and keeps one entry per CDR3 protein. The sample records about 36,000 distinct CDR3 sequences, roughly 9.9% being singletons. Sequencing was done on a sample of whole blood. These receptors were collected from an adult who was a healthcare worker with PCR-confirmed SARS-CoV-2 infection or an uninfected control (not recorded which).

This clonotype was seen more than once but under ten times. V and J are TRBV7-2 and TRBJ2-5; D not certain. Between the trimmed V and J ends, which lost 1 base and 5 bases, there was a span of 11 bases. This CDR3 has 14 residues. CDR1 and CDR2 (germline): SGHTA, FQGNSA. CDR3 bases: TGTGCCAGCAGCTTAGAGTTGGCGAGGGAGACCCAGTACTTC. It encodes CASSLELARETQYF.

At least ten counts were recorded for this clonotype. The V and J genes are TRBV29-1 and TRBJ1-3; D gene ambiguous. The CDR3 loop spans 12 amino acids. V lost 4 bases to trimming and J lost 0 bases, with 4 bases between them. CDR1 SQVTM and CDR2 ANQGSEA come from the germline V gene. The CDR3: CSVANSGNTIYF. The CDR3 DNA is TGCAGCGTTGCGAACTCTGGAAACACCATATATTTT. Full variable domain (missing parts from reference TRBV29-1 and TRBJ1-3): SAVISQKPSRDICQRGTSLTIQCQVDSQVTMMFWYRQQPGQSLTLIATANQGSEATYESGFVIDKFPISRPNLTFSTLTVSNMSPEDSSIYLCSVANSGNTIYFGEGSWLTVV.

The V gene is TRBV27, the J gene TRBJ1-1; D ambiguous. Trimming took off 4 bases at V and 5 bases at J, with 14 bases between the two ends. The CDR3 covers 14 residues. In germline, CDR1 is MNHEY, CDR2 SMNVEV (reference sequence). The CDR3 coding sequence is TGTGCCAGCAGTTCCCATCGACGGTGGACTGAAGCTTTCTTT. This codes for CASSSHRRWTEAFF.

The V and J genes are TRBV7-6 and TRBJ2-1, with 9 bases matching TRBD2. Per the germline V gene, CDR1 is SGHVS and CDR2 is FNYEAQ. This CDR3 is built from 15 residues. V lost 5 bases, J lost 6 bases, and 8 bases stayed unmatched. CDR3 coding DNA: TGTGCCAGCAGCATCGCAGCGGGGGGATTCAATGAGCAGTTCTTC. Protein sequence: CASSIAAGGFNEQFF.

In DNA form, the CDR3 reads TGCAGTGCCCGGACTAGCGGTTTCACAGATACGCAGTATTTT. Translating it yields CSARTSGFTDTQYF. The V gene is TRBV20-1, the J gene TRBJ2-3, with 10 bases aligning to TRBD2. Per germline, CDR1 DFQATT and CDR2 SNEGSKA (reference sequence). CDR3 length equals 14 residues. J was trimmed by 2 bases and V by 6 bases; bases with no gene match: 5.

This rearrangement joins TRBV29-1 to TRBJ2-6; no definite D call. Trimming cost V 8 bases and J 1 base, with 9 bases left between them. The CDR3 runs to 13 residues. Per germline, CDR1 SQVTM and CDR2 ANQGSEA. The CDR3 nucleotides read TGCAGCATTACGGAATCTGGGGCCAACGTCCTGACTTTC. Protein: CSITESGANVLTF.

J is TRBJ1-6 and V is TRBV5-6, with 9 bases that match TRBD1. V was pared by 4 bases and J by 9 bases, with 11 bases of the junction left unmatched. Germline V gene data show CDR1 as SGHDT and CDR2 as YYEEEE. The CDR3 runs to 16 residues. For the CDR3, the DNA is TGTGCCAGCAGCCCGGTACGGGACAGGGATCGTTCACCCCTCCACTTT. Protein: CASSPVRDRDRSPLHF.

The CDR3 region is CASSYTGTGLTDTQYF. The CDR3 DNA is TGTGCCAGCAGCTATACCGGCACTGGTCTCACAGATACGCAGTATTTT. The V call is TRBV7-3, the J call TRBJ2-3; no reliable D call. The germline V and J ends were trimmed by 4 bases and 2 bases, with 16 bases remaining between them. The CDR3 is 16 residues long. Germline V gives CDR1 SGHTA, CDR2 FQGTGA.

This chain uses TRBV25-1 with TRBJ1-4; no clear D. Trimming cost V 3 bases and J 9 bases, with 14 bases left between them. This CDR3 region has 14 residues. Germline CDR1 MGHDK, CDR2 SYGVNS. CDR3 sequence: CASSDRRTGKKLFF. CDR3 DNA sequence: TGTGCCAGCAGTGACAGGCGGACCGGGAAAAAACTGTTTTTT. The full variable domain, in which reference TRBV25-1 and TRBJ1-4 provide the parts outside the CDR3, is EADIYQTPRYLVIGTGKKITLECSQTMGHDKMYWYQQDPGMELHLIHYSYGVNSTEKGDLSSESTVSRIRTEHFPLTLESARPSHTSQYLCASSDRRTGKKLFFGSGTQLSVL.

This clonotype appeared many times. The chain is built from TRBV15 and TRBJ1-1; no firm D call. The CDR3 covers 13 residues. Trimming took 5 bases from V and 0 from J, leaving 7 bases between them. CDR1 is LNHNV, CDR2 YYDKDF, per germline (reference sequence). The CDR3, as DNA: TGTGCCACCAGCCCACGGTTGAACACTGAAGCTTTCTTT. Protein sequence: CATSPRLNTEAFF.

This clonotype appeared many times. The J gene is TRBJ1-1, the V gene TRBV18; D gene ambiguous. Germline CDR1 and CDR2: KGHSH and LQKENI. The CDR3 consists of 14 residues. V was cut by 1 base and J by 3 bases, with 9 bases left in between. Here the CDR3 DNA reads TGTGCCAGCTCACCACAAACTCGGGACACTGAAGCTTTCTTT. It codes for CASSPQTRDTEAFF.

This clonotype has ten or more counts. The rearrangement uses TRBV5-5 and TRBJ1-5, with TRBD1 matching 8 bases. Germline CDR1 is SGHKS and CDR2 is YYEKEE (reference sequence). V was clipped by 4 bases and J by 9 bases; unmatched bases: 18. This CDR3 has 17 residues. The CDR3 sequence is CASSPAIYDRGGRPQHF. Written as DNA, the CDR3 is TGTGCCAGCAGCCCGGCCATCTACGACAGGGGCGGTCGGCCCCAGCATTTT.

This clonotype has at least ten counts. CDR3 DNA sequence: TGTGCCAGCAGGAGAAAGACAGTCAACTATGGCTACACCTTC. Protein product: CASRRKTVNYGYTF. V is TRBV7-2 and J is TRBJ1-2; TRBD1 might be the D (5 bases). The CDR3 sequence is 14 residues long. Germline V gene sequence: CDR1 SGHTA, CDR2 FQGNSA. Trimming took 6 bases from V and 2 from J, leaving 13 bases between them.

The rearrangement joins TRBV6-1 to TRBJ2-1, with TRBD2 matching over 7 bases. The CDR3 has 18 residues. Germline V gene data show CDR1 as MNHNS and CDR2 as SASEGT. The J segment lost 2 bases and the V segment lost 5 bases, leaving 15 bases of the junction unmatched. The CDR3 DNA follows: TGTGCCAGCAGTCCCTTCGGGGGGACTATCGGAGCCTACAATGAGCAGTTCTTC. This translates into CASSPFGGTIGAYNEQFF.

This clonotype showed up many times. The chain links TRBV6-1 to TRBJ2-3; 9 bases align to TRBD2. V shed 0 bases, J shed 6 bases, and the junction held 4 bases outside the gene matches. Germline CDR1 reads MNHNS; CDR2 reads SASEGT. The length of the CDR3 is 15 residues. In DNA form, the CDR3 reads TGTGCCAGCAGTGAAGCCAGCGGGGGGTGGGATACGCAGTATTTT. This codes for CASSEASGGWDTQYF.

V usage is TRBV12-3 or TRBV12-4 and J usage is TRBJ2-7; no reliable D call. Trimming shortened V by 6 bases and J by 3 bases, and 12 bases separated the two germline ends. CDR3 length: 13 amino acids. The CDR3 nucleotides are TGTGCCAGCAGCCGAGGTATAGTCTACGAGCAGTACTTC. It yields the protein CASSRGIVYEQYF.

This clonotype was picked up many times. This chain uses TRBV20-1 with TRBJ1-2; no definite D call. This CDR3 spans 12 amino acids. Germline loops: CDR1 DFQATT, CDR2 SNEGSKA (reference sequence). Trimming stripped 2 bases from V and 4 bases from J, with 8 bases between. CDR3 sequence reads: CSARLGGYGYTF. The CDR3 DNA reads TGCAGTGCTAGATTAGGAGGCTATGGCTACACCTTC.

This clonotype was seen at least ten times. The chain recombines TRBV4-2 with TRBJ2-2; D gene unclear. This CDR3 contains 16 residues. In germline, CDR1 is LGHNA, CDR2 YNFKEQ. Trimming removed 0 bases from V and 5 bases from J, with 13 bases in between. The CDR3 DNA reads as TGTGCCAGCAGCCAAGATCCCATGGGCCCTACCGGGGAGCTGTTTTTT. This encodes CASSQDPMGPTGELFF.

At least ten counts were recorded for this clonotype. The chain employs TRBV7-9 and TRBJ2-7, with 7 bases lining up with TRBD1. The J segment lost 3 bases and the V segment lost 10 bases, leaving 9 bases of the junction unmatched. Germline assignment: CDR1 SEHNR and CDR2 FQNEAQ (reference sequence). There are 13 residues in the CDR3. CDR3 in amino acids: CATSDRSGYEQYF. The CDR3 region has the DNA TGTGCCACCTCGGACAGGTCGGGCTACGAGCAGTACTTC.

This clonotype has ten or more counts. CDR3: CSARDTRRINEQFF. The CDR3 bases are TGCAGTGCTAGAGATACTAGGCGGATCAATGAGCAGTTCTTC. The chain joins TRBV20-1 to TRBJ2-1; maybe TRBD2 (5 bases). Trimming stripped 0 bases from V and 6 bases from J, with 12 bases between. Germline loops: CDR1 DFQATT, CDR2 SNEGSKA (reference sequence). The CDR3 extends over 14 amino acids.

By its share, this clonotype is medium-sized (0.01 to 0.1%). The chain is built from TRBV29-1 and TRBJ1-3, with TRBD1 matching 9 bases. With 4 bases clipped from V and 2 bases from J, the junction kept 0 bases outside the gene matches. CDR3 size: 13 residues. Germline V CDR1 and CDR2: SQVTM, ANQGSEA. DNA of the CDR3: TGCAGCGTTGGACAGGGGGCTGGAAACACCATATATTTT. Protein: CSVGQGAGNTIYF. The entire variable domain, with the rest obtained from reference TRBV29-1 and TRBJ1-3, is as follows: SAVISQKPSRDICQRGTSLTIQCQVDSQVTMMFWYRQQPGQSLTLIATANQGSEATYESGFVIDKFPISRPNLTFSTLTVSNMSPEDSSIYLCSVGQGAGNTIYFGEGSWLTVV.